Listed here are 13 T cell receptor beta chains from one sample, sequenced in a study of PD-L1 blockade in urothelial cancer. The sample's time point: peripheral blood 6 weeks after treatment start. Repertoires were generated with immunoSEQ multiplex PCR, while TCRdb's copy carries only in-frame clones and drops some. The sample has around 80,000 clones; 91% are singletons. Sequencing was performed on PBMCs, taken around atezolizumab (anti-PD-L1) treatment. The source of these receptors is an elderly woman with urothelial cancer.

This chain links TRBV5-1 with TRBJ2-5, with 9 bases fitting TRBD1. V lost 0 bases to trimming and J lost 4 bases; unmatched junction nucleotides: 10. The CDR3 extends over 17 amino acids. CDR1 and CDR2 (germline): SGHRS, YFSETQ. The CDR3 DNA is TGCGCCAGCAGCTTGGGTGGGACAGGGTTTTCTCGAGAGACCCAGTACTTC. The encoded protein is CASSLGGTGFSRETQYF. Full variable domain (outside the CDR3, taken from reference TRBV5-1 and TRBJ2-5): KAGVTQTPRYLIKTRGQQVTLSCSPISGHRSVSWYQQTPGQGLQFLFEYFSETQRNKGNFPGRFSGRQFSNSRSEMNVSTLELGDSALYLCASSLGGTGFSRETQYFGPGTRLLVL.

This clone appeared a few times. The chain has TRBV5-1 and TRBJ2-3, with TRBD2 matching over 7 bases. CDR3 length equals 14 residues. The V segment lost 0 bases and the J segment 5 bases; nucleotides outside the gene matches: 3. CDR1 is SGHRS and CDR2 is YFSETQ in the germline V gene. In DNA, the CDR3 is TGCGCCAGCAGCTTGGAGGCGGGGGTAGATACGCAGTATTTT. It encodes CASSLEAGVDTQYF.

This clone has just a few counts. The CDR3, as DNA: TGTGCCAGCAGCGTAGTCCCCCAGAACACCGGGGAGCTGTTTTTT. It translates to CASSVVPQNTGELFF. The V gene is TRBV9, the J gene TRBJ2-2; unclear D gene. Trimming cost V 0 bases and J 1 base, with 7 bases left between them. The CDR3 has 15 residues. Germline CDR1 reads SGDLS; CDR2 reads YYNGEE.

The chain carries TRBV5-1 and TRBJ2-1, with 12 bases that match TRBD1. J lost 7 bases, V lost 3 bases, and 5 bases had no gene match. Germline CDR1 is SGHRS and CDR2 is YFSETQ. The CDR3 has 15 amino acids. CDR3 amino acids: CASSWGQGAHNEQFF. The DNA for the CDR3 is TGCGCCAGCAGCTGGGGACAGGGGGCGCATAATGAGCAGTTCTTC.

CDR3 DNA sequence: TGTGCCAGCAGTTTACCGCAGGACTATGGCTACACCTTC. It specifies CASSLPQDYGYTF. The chain is built from TRBV28 and TRBJ1-2; D gene unclear. Germline CDR1 is MDHEN and CDR2 is SYDVKM. The CDR3 sequence is 13 residues long. Trimming stripped 2 bases from V and 3 bases from J, with 7 bases between.

This rearrangement joins TRBV28 to TRBJ1-2, with TRBD1 as a possible D gene (5 bases). The CDR3 contains 12 residues. The germline V gene has CDR1 MDHEN and CDR2 SYDVKM. The V end was cut by 5 bases, the J end by 4 bases, with 8 bases between. The CDR3 DNA sequence: TGTGCCAGCAGTCCGACAGTCTATGGCTACACCTTC. Translation gives CASSPTVYGYTF.

The V and J genes are TRBV28 and TRBJ1-5; the match to TRBD1 covers 7 bases. This CDR3 comprises 15 residues. V lost 5 bases, J lost 3 bases, and 7 bases stayed unmatched. CDR1 is MDHEN, CDR2 SYDVKM, per germline. DNA of the CDR3: TGTGCCAGCAGTATCGGACAGGCGTCCAATCAGCCCCAGCATTTT. Translation: CASSIGQASNQPQHF.

V and J are TRBV4-1 and TRBJ2-1; TRBD1 is a possible D gene (6 bases). CDR1 and CDR2 (germline): MGHRA, YSYEKL. Trimming took off 2 bases at V and 5 bases at J, with 16 bases between the two ends. This CDR3 spans 16 amino acids. CDR3 region: CASSQPRQDTNNEQFF. The CDR3 nucleotides are TGCGCCAGCAGCCAACCCCGACAGGACACTAACAATGAGCAGTTCTTC.

CDR3 nucleotides: TGTGCCACCAGCGTCGGCCCAGGGGAGACCCAGTACTTC. Its translation is CATSVGPGETQYF. The chain combines TRBV15 with TRBJ2-5, with D tentatively TRBD1 (5 bases). The germline V and J ends were trimmed by 5 bases and 5 bases, with 12 bases remaining between them. CDR1 LNHNV and CDR2 YYDKDF come from the germline V gene (reference sequence). The CDR3 totals 13 residues.

V and J are TRBV27 and TRBJ2-5; the match to TRBD1 covers 8 bases. V was clipped by 6 bases and J by 12 bases; unmatched bases: 9. Germline CDR1 MNHEY, CDR2 SMNVEV (reference sequence). The length of the CDR3 is 12 residues. As DNA, the CDR3 is TGTGCCAGCAGCCCGAATCCGGGACAGGAGTACTTC. This sequence encodes CASSPNPGQEYF.

V is TRBV4-1 and J is TRBJ1-1; 9 positions match TRBD1. Trimming cost V 4 bases and J 1 base; bases outside gene matches: 4. In germline, CDR1 is MGHRA, CDR2 YSYEKL. CDR3 length: 15 residues. CDR3 region: CASSPPTGGNTEAFF. CDR3 coding DNA: TGCGCCAGCAGCCCCCCGACAGGGGGGAACACTGAAGCTTTCTTT.

The genes are TRBV29-1 and TRBJ2-7, with 11 bases matching TRBD1. This CDR3 has 13 residues. V was pared by 7 bases and J by 6 bases, with 8 bases of the junction left unmatched. CDR1 is SQVTM and CDR2 is ANQGSEA in the germline V gene. CDR3 loop: CSGGQGAPPEQYF. The CDR3, as DNA: TGCAGCGGCGGACAGGGGGCACCCCCCGAGCAGTACTTC.

This rearrangement joins TRBV5-1 to TRBJ2-7; 7 nucleotides match TRBD1. V lost 1 base and J lost 0; bases outside the gene matches: 7. The germline CDR1 and CDR2 sequences are SGHRS and YFSETQ. The CDR3 has 16 residues. The DNA of the CDR3 is TGCGCCAGCAGCTTGACGAAGACAGGGAGCTCCTACGAGCAGTACTTC. Protein: CASSLTKTGSSYEQYF.